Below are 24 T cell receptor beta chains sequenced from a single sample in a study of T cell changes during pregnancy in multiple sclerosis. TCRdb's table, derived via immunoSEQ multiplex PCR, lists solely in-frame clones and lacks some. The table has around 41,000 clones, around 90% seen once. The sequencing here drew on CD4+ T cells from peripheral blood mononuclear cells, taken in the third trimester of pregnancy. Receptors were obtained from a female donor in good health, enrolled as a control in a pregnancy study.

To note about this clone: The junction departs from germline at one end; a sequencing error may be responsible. CDR3 in DNA: TGTGCTAGCAGCTTAGAACCGGACAGAGCCTACGAGCAGTACTTC. Translation gives CASSLEPDRAYEQYF. The chain joins TRBV7-7 to TRBJ2-7, with a tentative D call TRBD1 (6 bases). This CDR3 has 15 amino acids. Looked up from germline, CDR1 is SSHAT and CDR2 is FNYEAQ (reference sequence).

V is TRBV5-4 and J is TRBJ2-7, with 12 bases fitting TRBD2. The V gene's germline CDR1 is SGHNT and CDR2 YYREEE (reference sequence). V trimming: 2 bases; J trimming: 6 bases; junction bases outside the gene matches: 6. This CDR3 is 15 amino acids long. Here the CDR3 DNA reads TGTGCCAGCAGCTTAGGACTAGCGGGGCAGACCGAGCAGTACTTC. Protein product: CASSLGLAGQTEQYF.

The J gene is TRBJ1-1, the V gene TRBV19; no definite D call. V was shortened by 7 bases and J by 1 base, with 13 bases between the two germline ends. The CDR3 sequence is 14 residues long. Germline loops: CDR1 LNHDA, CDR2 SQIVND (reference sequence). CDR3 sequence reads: CASKLRFGNTEAFF. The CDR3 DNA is TGTGCCAGTAAGCTGAGATTCGGGAACACTGAAGCTTTCTTT.

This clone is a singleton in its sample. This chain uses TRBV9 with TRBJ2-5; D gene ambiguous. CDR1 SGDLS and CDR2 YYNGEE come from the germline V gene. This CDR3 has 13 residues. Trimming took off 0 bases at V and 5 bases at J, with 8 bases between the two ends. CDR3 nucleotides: TGTGCCAGCAGCGTAGCCCTAATGGAGACCCAGTACTTC. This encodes CASSVALMETQYF.

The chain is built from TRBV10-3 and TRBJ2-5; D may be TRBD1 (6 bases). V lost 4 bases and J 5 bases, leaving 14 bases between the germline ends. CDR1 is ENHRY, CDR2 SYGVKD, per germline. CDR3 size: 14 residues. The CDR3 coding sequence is TGTGCCATCAGTGCAGGGGCATCTACGGAGACCCAGTACTTC. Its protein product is CAISAGASTETQYF.

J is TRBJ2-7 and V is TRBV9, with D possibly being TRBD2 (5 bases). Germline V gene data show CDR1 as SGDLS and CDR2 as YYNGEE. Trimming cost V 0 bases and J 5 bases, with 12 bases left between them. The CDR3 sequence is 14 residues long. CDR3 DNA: TGTGCCAGCAGCGTAGCTACGAGGGAGAACGAGCAGTACTTC. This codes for CASSVATRENEQYF.

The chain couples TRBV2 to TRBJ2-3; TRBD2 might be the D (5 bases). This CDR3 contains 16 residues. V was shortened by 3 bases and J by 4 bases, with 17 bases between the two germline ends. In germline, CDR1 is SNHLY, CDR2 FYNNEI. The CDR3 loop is CASSDIGSDAADTQYF. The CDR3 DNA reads TGTGCCAGCAGTGATATAGGGAGCGATGCTGCAGATACGCAGTATTTT.

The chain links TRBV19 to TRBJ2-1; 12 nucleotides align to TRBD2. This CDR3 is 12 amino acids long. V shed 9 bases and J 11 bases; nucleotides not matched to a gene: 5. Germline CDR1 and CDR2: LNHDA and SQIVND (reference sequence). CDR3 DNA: TGTGCCAGCTCGACTAGCGGGGGAAAGCAGTTCTTC. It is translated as CASSTSGGKQFF.

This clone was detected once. CDR3 residues: CASSLSGLAGGGTDTQYF. The CDR3, as DNA: TGTGCCAGCAGCTTAAGTGGACTAGCGGGGGGAGGCACAGATACGCAGTATTTT. V is TRBV7-3 and J is TRBJ2-3, with 14 bases identical to TRBD2. The CDR3 length is 18 residues. V dropped 1 base and J dropped 1; count of bases not matched to a gene: 4. Germline CDR1 reads SGHTA; CDR2 reads FQGTGA.

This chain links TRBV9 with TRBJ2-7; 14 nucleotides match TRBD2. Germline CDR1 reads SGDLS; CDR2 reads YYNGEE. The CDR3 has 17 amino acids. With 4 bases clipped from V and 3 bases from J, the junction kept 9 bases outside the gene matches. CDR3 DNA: TGTGCCAGCAGCTCCGGACTAGCGGGAGGACCACTCTACGAGCAGTACTTC. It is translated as CASSSGLAGGPLYEQYF.

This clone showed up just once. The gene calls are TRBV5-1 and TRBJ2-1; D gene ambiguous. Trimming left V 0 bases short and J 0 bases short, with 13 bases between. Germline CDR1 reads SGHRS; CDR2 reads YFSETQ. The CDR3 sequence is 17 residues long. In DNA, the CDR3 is TGCGCCAGCAGCTTGGTACCGATTGCTAGCTCCTACAATGAGCAGTTCTTC. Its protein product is CASSLVPIASSYNEQFF.

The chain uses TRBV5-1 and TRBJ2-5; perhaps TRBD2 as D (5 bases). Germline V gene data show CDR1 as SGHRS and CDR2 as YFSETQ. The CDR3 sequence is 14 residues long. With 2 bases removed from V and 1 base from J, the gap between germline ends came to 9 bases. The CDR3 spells CASSFVGSQETQYF. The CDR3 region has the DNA TGCGCCAGCAGCTTTGTGGGGAGCCAAGAGACCCAGTACTTC.

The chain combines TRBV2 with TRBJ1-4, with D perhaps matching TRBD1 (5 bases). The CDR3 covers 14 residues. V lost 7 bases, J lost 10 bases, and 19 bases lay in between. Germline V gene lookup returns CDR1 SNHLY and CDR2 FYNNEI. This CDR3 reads CASTPGDTGGKLFF. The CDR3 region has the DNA TGTGCCAGCACCCCGGGGGATACGGGAGGAAAACTGTTTTTT. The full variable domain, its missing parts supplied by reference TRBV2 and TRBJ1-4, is EPEVTQTPSHQVTQMGQEVILRCVPISNHLYFYWYRQILGQKVEFLVSFYNNEISEKSEIFDDQFSVERPDGSNFTLKIRSTKLEDSAMYFCASTPGDTGGKLFFGSGTQLSVL.

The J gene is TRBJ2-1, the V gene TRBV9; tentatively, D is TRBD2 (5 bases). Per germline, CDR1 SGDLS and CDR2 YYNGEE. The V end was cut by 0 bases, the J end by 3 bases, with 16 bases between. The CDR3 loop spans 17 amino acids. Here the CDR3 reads CASSVAGSPNIYNEQFF. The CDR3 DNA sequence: TGTGCCAGCAGCGTAGCGGGGTCACCTAATATCTACAATGAGCAGTTCTTC.

The CDR3 DNA sequence: TGCGCCAGCAGTCCAGGGACAGGGGGCACCTCCCAAGAGACCCAGTACTTC. Its translation is CASSPGTGGTSQETQYF. The rearrangement joins TRBV5-1 to TRBJ2-5; 12 bases align to TRBD1. In germline, CDR1 is SGHRS, CDR2 YFSETQ. Unmatched junction bases numbered 9, after V lost 5 bases and J lost 1 base. CDR3 size: 17 residues.

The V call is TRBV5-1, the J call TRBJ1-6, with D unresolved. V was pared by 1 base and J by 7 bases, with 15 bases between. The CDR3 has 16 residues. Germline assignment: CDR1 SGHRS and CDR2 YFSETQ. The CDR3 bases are TGCGCCAGCAGCTTGCGGCTTCCCCGCGGCAATTCACCCCTCCACTTT. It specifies CASSLRLPRGNSPLHF.

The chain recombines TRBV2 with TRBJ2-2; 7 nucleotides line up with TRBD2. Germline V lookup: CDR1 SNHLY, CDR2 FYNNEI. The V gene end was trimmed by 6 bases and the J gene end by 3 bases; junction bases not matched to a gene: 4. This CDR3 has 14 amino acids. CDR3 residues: CASRASGYTGELFF. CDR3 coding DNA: TGTGCCAGCAGGGCTAGCGGTTACACCGGGGAGCTGTTTTTT.

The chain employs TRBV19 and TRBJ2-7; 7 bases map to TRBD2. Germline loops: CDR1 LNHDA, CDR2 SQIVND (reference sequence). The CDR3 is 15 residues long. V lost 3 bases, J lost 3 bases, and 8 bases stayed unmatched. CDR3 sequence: CASSIFASGYYEQYF. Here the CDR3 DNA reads TGTGCCAGTAGTATTTTTGCTAGCGGTTACTACGAGCAGTACTTC.

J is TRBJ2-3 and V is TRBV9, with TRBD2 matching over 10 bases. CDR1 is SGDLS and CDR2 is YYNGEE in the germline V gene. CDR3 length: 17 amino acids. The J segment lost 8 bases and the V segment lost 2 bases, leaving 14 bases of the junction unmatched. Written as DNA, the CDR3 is TGTGCCAGCAGCGTCTCGGCTAGCGGGAGTGGTTTAACTACGCAGTATTTT. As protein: CASSVSASGSGLTTQYF.

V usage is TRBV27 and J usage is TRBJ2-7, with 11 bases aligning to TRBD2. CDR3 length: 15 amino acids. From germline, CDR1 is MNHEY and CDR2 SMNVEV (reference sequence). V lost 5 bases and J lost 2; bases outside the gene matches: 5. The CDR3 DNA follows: TGTGCCAGCAGTGTAACTAGCGGGAGTACCTACGAGCAGTACTTC. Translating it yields CASSVTSGSTYEQYF.

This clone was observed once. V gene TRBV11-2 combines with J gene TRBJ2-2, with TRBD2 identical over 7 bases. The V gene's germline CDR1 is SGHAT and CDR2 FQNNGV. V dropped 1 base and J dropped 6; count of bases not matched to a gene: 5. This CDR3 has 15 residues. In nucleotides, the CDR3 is TGTGCCAGCAGCTTAGTACTGGCGGGAGCCGGGGAGCTGTTTTTT. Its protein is CASSLVLAGAGELFF.

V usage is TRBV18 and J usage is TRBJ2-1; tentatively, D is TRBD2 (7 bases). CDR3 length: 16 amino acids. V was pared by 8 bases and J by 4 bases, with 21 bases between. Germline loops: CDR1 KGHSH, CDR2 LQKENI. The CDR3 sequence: CASATQGFGGYNEQFF. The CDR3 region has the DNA TGTGCCAGCGCAACACAGGGATTCGGGGGGTACAATGAGCAGTTCTTC.

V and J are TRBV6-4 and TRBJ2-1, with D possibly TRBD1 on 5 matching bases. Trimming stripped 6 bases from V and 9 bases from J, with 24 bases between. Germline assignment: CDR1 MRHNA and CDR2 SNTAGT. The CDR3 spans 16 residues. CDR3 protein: CASRSYRMDGTSEQFF. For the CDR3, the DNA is TGTGCCAGCAGAAGTTACAGGATGGACGGTACGAGTGAGCAGTTCTTC.

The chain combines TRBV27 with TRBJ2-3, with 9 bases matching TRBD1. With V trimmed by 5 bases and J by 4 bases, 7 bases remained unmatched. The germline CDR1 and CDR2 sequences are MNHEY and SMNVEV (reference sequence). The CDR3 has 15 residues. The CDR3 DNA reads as TGTGCCAGCAGTACCCCGGGACAGGGTCCAGATACGCAGTATTTT. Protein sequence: CASSTPGQGPDTQYF.